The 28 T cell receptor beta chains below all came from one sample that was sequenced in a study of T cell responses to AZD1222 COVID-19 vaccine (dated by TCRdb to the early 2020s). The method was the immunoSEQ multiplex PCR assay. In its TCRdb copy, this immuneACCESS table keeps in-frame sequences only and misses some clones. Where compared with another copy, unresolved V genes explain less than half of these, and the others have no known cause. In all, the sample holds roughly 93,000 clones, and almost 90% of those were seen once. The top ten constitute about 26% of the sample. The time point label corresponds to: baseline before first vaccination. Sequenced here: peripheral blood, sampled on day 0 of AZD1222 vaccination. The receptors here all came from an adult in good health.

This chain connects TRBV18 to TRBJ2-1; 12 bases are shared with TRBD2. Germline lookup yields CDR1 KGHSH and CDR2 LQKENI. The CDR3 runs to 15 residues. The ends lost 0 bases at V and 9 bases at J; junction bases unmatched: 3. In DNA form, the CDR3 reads TGTGCCAGCTCACCACCGACACTAGCGGGAGGTGAGCAGTTCTTC. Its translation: CASSPPTLAGGEQFF.

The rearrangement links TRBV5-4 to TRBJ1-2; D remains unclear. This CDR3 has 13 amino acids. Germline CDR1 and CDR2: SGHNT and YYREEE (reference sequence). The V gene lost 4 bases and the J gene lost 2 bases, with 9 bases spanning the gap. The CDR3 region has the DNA TGTGCCAGCAGCCAGGACGGGAACTATGGCTACACCTTC. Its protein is CASSQDGNYGYTF.

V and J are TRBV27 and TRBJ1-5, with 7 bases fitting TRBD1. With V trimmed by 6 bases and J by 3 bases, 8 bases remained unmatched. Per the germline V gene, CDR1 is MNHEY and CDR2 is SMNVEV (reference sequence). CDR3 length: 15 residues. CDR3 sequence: CASSLTGTNNQPQHF. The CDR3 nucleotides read TGTGCCAGCAGCCTGACAGGGACTAACAATCAGCCCCAGCATTTT.

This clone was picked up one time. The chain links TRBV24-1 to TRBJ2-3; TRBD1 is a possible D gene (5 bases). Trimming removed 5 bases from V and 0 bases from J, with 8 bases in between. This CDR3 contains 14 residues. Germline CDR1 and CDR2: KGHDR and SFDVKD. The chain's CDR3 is CATSGQLSTDTQYF. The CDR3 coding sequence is TGTGCCACCAGTGGACAGTTAAGCACAGATACGCAGTATTTT.

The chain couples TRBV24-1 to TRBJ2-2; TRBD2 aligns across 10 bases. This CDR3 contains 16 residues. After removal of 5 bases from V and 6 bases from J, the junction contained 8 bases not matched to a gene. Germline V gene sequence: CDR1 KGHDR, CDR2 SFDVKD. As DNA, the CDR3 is TGTGCCACCAGTGCCGGACTAGCGGTGTTGTCCGGGGAGCTGTTTTTT. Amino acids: CATSAGLAVLSGELFF.

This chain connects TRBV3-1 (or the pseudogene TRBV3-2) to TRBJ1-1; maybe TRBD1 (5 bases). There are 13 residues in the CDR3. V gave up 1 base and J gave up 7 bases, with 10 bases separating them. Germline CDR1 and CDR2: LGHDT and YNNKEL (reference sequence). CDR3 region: CASSQAPGGEAFF. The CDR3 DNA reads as TGTGCCAGCAGCCAAGCACCGGGGGGTGAAGCTTTCTTT.

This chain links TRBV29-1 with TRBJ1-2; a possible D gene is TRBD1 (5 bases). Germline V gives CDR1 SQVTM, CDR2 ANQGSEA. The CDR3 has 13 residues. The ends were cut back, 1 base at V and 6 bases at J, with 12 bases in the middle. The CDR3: CSVEGGSIHGYTF. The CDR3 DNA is TGCAGCGTTGAAGGGGGGAGTATTCATGGCTACACCTTC.

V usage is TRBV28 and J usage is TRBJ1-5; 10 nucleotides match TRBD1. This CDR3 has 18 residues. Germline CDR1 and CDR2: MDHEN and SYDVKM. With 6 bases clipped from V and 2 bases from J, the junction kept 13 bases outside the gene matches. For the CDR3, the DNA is TGTGCCAGCAGGGCCGGGACAGGGGTCTCTCGTGGCAATCAGCCCCAGCATTTT. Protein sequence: CASRAGTGVSRGNQPQHF.

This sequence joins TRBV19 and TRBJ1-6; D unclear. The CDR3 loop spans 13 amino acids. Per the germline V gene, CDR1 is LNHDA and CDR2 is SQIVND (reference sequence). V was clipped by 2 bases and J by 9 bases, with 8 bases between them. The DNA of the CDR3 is TGTGCCAGTAGTATATCGGGGAGTTCACCCCTCCACTTT. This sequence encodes CASSISGSSPLHF.

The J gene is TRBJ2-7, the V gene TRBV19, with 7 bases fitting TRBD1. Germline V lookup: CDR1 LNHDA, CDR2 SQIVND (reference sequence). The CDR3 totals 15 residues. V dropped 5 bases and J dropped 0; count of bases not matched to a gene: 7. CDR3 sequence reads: CASSPRGGGSYEQYF. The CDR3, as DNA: TGTGCCAGTAGTCCCCGAGGGGGCGGCTCCTACGAGCAGTACTTC.

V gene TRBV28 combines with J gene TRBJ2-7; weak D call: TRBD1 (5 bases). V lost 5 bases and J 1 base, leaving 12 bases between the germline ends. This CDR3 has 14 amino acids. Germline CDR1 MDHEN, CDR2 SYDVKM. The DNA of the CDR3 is TGTGCCAGCAGTCAAACCAGGGAATCCTACGAGCAGTACTTC. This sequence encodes CASSQTRESYEQYF.

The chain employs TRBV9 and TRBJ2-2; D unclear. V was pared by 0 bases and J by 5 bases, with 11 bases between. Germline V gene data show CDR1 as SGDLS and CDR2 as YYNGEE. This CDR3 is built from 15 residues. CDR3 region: CASSVGASQTGELFF. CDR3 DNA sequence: TGTGCCAGCAGCGTAGGTGCTAGTCAGACCGGGGAGCTGTTTTTT. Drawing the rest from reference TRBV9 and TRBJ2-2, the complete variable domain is DSGVTQTPKHLITATGQRVTLRCSPRSGDLSVYWYQQSLDQGLQFLIQYYNGEERAKGNILERFSAQQFPDLHSELNLSSLELGDSALYFCASSVGASQTGELFFGEGSRLTVL.

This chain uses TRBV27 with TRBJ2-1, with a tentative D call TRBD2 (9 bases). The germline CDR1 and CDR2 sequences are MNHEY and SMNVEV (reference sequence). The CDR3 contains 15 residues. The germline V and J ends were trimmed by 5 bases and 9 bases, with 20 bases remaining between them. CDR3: CASSRQGTSLGEQFF. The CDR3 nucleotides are TGTGCCAGCAGTCGACAGGGGACTAGCTTAGGTGAGCAGTTCTTC.

Here the CDR3 DNA reads TGTGCCAGCAGCGGCCTGGACTTTTGGGAGCAGTACTTC. Protein: CASSGLDFWEQYF. V usage is TRBV9 and J usage is TRBJ2-7; maybe TRBD2 (5 bases). This CDR3 has 13 residues. The V gene lost 3 bases and the J gene lost 7 bases, with 14 bases spanning the gap. Germline assignment: CDR1 SGDLS and CDR2 YYNGEE.

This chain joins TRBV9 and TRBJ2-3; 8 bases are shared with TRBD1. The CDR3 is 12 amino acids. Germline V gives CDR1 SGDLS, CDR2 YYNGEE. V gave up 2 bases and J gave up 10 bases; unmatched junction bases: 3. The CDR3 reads CASSVTGESQYF. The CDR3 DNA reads TGTGCCAGCAGCGTGACAGGGGAGTCGCAGTATTTT.

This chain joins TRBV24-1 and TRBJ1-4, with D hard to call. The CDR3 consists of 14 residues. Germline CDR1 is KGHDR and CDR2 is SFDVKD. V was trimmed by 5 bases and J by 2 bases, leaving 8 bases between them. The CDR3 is CATSGQRTNEKLFF. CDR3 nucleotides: TGTGCCACCAGTGGCCAGCGGACTAATGAAAAACTGTTTTTT.

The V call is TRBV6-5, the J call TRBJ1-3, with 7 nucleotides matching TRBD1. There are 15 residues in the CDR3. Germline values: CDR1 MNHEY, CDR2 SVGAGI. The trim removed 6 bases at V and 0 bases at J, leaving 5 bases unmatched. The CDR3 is CASSRRDSSGNTIYF. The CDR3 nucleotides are TGTGCCAGCAGCCGGAGGGACAGCTCTGGAAACACCATATATTTT.

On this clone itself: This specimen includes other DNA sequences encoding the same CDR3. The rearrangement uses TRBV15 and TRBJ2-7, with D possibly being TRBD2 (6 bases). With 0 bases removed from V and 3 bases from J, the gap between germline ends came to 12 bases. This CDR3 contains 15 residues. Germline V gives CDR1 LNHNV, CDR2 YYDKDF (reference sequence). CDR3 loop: CATSRDRGNYYEQYF. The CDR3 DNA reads TGTGCCACCAGCAGAGATCGCGGGAACTACTACGAGCAGTACTTC.

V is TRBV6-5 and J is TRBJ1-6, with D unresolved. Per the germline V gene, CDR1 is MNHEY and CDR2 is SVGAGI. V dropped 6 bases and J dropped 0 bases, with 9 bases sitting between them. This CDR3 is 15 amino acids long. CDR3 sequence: CASRVMSSYNSPLHF. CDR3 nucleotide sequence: TGTGCCAGCAGAGTGATGAGCTCCTATAATTCACCCCTCCACTTT.

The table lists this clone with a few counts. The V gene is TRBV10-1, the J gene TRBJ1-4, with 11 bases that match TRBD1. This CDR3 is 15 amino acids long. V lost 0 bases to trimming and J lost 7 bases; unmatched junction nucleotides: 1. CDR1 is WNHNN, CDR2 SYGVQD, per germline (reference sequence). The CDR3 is CASSESGTGGEKLFF. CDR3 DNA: TGCGCCAGCAGTGAGTCCGGGACAGGGGGTGAAAAACTGTTTTTT.

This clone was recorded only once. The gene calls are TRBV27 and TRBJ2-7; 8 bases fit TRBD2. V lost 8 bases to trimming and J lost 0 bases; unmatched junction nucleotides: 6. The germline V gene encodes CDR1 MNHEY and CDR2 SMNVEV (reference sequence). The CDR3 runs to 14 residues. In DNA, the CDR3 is TGTGCCAGCGGCCCTAGCGGGTTCTCCTACGAGCAGTACTTC. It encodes CASGPSGFSYEQYF.

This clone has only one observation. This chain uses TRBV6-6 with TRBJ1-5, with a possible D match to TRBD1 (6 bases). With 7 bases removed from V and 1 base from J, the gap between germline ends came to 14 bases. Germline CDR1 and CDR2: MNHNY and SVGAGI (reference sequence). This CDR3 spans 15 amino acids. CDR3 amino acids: CASNLGGLSNQPQHF. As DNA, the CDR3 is TGTGCCAGCAATCTAGGGGGATTGAGCAATCAGCCCCAGCATTTT.

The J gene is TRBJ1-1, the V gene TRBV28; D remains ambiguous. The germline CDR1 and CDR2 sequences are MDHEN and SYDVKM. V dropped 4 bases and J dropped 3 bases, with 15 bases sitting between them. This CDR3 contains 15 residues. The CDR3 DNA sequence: TGTGCCAGCAGTTCCCCCGTTGAAGGGCACACTGAAGCTTTCTTT. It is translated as CASSSPVEGHTEAFF.

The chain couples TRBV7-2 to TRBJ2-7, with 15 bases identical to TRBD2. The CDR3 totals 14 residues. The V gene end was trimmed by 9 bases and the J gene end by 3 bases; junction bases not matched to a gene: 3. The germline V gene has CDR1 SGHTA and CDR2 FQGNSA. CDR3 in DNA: TGTGCCAGTCGGACTAGCGGGAGGGGCTACGAGCAGTACTTC. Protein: CASRTSGRGYEQYF.

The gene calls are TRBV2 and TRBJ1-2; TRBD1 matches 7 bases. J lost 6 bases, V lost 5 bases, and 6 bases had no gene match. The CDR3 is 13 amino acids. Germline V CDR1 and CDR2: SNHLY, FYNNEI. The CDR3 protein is CASSLGRGDGYTF. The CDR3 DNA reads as TGTGCCAGCAGTTTGGGCAGGGGGGATGGCTACACCTTC.

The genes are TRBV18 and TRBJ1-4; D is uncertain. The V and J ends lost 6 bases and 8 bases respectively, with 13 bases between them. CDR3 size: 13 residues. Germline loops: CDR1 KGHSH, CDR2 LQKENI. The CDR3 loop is CASSRTPEEKLFF. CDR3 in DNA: TGTGCCAGCTCCCGGACTCCAGAGGAAAAACTGTTTTTT.

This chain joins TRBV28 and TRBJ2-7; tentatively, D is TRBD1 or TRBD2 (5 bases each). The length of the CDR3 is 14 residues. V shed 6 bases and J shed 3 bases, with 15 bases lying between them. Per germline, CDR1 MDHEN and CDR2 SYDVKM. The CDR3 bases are TGTGCCAGCAGCGCCGGGACGAGAAACTACGAGCAGTACTTC. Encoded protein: CASSAGTRNYEQYF.

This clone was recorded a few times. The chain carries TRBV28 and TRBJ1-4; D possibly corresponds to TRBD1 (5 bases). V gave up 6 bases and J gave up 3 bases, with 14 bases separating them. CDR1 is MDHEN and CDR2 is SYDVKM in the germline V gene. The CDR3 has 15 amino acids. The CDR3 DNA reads TGTGCCAGCAGCGGCCAGGGTTATGCTAATGAAAAACTGTTTTTT. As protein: CASSGQGYANEKLFF.